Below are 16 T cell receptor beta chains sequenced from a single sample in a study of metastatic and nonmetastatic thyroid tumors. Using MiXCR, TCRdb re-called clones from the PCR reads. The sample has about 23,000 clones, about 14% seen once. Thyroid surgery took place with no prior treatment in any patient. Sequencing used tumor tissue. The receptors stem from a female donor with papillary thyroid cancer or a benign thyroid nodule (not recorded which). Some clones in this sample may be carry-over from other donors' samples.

The CDR3 spells CASSLVPGQGFEQYF. For the CDR3, the DNA is TGCGCCAGCAGCTTAGTCCCGGGACAGGGGTTCGAGCAGTACTTC. This chain uses TRBV5-1 with TRBJ2-7; the match to TRBD1 covers 10 bases. This CDR3 spans 15 amino acids. V shed 2 bases and J 6 bases; nucleotides not matched to a gene: 8. CDR1 and CDR2 from the germline V gene are SGHRS and YFSETQ.

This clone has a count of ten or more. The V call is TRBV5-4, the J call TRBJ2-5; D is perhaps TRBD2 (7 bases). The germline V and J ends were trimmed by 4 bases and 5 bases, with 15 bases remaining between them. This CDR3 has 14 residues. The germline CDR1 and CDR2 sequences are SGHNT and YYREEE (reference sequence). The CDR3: CASSPRGGMETQYF. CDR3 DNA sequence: TGTGCCAGCAGCCCTAGGGGGGGGATGGAGACCCAGTACTTC.

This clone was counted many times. The CDR3 DNA reads TGTGCCAGCAGCCGGGTCACCACAGATACGCAGTATTTT. Translated, it gives CASSRVTTDTQYF. The chain is built from TRBV3-1 and TRBJ2-3; D is unresolved. The CDR3 sequence is 13 residues long. CDR1 and CDR2 (germline): LGHDT, YNNKEL (reference sequence). With 4 bases removed from V and 2 bases from J, the gap between germline ends came to 7 bases.

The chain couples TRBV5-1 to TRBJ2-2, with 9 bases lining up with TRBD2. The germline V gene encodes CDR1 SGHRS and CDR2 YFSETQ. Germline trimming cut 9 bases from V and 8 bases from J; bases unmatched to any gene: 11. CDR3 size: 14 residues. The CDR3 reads CATRTSEQWGELFF. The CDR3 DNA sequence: TGCGCCACCCGGACTAGCGAGCAATGGGGGGAGCTGTTTTTT. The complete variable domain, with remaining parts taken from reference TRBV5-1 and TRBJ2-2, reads KAGVTQTPRYLIKTRGQQVTLSCSPISGHRSVSWYQQTPGQGLQFLFEYFSETQRNKGNFPGRFSGRQFSNSRSEMNVSTLELGDSALYLCATRTSEQWGELFFGEGSRLTVL.

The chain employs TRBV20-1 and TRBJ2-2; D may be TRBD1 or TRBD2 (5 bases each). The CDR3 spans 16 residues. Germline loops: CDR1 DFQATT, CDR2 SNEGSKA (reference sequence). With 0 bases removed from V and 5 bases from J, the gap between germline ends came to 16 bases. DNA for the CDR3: TGCAGTGCTAGAGATCTAGGGACGGTGAGAACCGGGGAGCTGTTTTTT. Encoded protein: CSARDLGTVRTGELFF.

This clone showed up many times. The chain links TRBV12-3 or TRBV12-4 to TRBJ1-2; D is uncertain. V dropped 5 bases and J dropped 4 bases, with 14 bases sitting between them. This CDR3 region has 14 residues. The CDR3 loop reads CASSRQLGTYGYTF. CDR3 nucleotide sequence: TGTGCCAGCAGTCGCCAACTCGGTACCTATGGCTACACCTTC.

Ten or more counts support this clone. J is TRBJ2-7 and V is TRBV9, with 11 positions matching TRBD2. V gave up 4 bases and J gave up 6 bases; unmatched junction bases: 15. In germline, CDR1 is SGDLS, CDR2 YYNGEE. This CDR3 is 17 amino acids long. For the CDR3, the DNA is TGTGCCAGCAGCCCCAGGGGACTAGCGGCGGACCGGGTCGAGCAGTACTTC. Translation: CASSPRGLAADRVEQYF.

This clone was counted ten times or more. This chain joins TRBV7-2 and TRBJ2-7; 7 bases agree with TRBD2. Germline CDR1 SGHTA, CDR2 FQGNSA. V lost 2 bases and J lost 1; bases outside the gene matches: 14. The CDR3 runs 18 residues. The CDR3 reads CASSLNRGGGSQSYEQYF. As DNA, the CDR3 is TGTGCCAGCAGCTTAAACCGGGGTGGCGGGAGCCAATCCTACGAGCAGTACTTC.

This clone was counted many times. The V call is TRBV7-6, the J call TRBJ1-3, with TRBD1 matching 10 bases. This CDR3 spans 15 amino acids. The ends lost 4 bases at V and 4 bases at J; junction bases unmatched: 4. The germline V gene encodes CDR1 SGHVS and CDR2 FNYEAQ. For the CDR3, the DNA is TGTGCCAGCAGCTCACCGGGACAGGGGGGAAACACCATATATTTT. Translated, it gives CASSSPGQGGNTIYF. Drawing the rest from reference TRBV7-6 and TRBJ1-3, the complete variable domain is GAGVSQSPRYKVTKRGQDVALRCDPISGHVSLYWYRQALGQGPEFLTYFNYEAQQDKSGLPNDRFSAERPEGSISTLTIQRTEQRDSAMYRCASSSPGQGGNTIYFGEGSWLTVV.

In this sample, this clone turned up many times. This CDR3 reads CASYRAGELFF. The CDR3 DNA reads as TGTGCCAGTTACAGGGCGGGAGAGCTGTTTTTT. The chain recombines TRBV19 with TRBJ2-2, with D perhaps given as TRBD1 or TRBD2 (6 bases each). Germline CDR1 LNHDA, CDR2 SQIVND (reference sequence). The CDR3 is 11 residues long. Between the trimmed V and J ends, which lost 8 bases and 11 bases, there was a span of 12 bases.

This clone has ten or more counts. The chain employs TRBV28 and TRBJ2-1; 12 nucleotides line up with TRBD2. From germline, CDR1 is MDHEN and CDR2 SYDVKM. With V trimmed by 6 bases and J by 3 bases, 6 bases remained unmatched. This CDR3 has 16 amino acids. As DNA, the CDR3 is TGTGCCAGCAGCAGACTAGCGGGAGTTCTCTACAATGAGCAGTTCTTC. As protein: CASSRLAGVLYNEQFF.

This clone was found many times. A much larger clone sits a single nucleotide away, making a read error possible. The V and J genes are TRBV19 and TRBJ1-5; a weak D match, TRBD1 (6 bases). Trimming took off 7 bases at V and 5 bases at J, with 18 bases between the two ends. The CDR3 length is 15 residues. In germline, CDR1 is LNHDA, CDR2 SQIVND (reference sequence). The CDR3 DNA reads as TGTGCCAGTACTCCCCTGGGGGGCGGAGATCAGCCCCAGCATTTT. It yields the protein CASTPLGGGDQPQHF.

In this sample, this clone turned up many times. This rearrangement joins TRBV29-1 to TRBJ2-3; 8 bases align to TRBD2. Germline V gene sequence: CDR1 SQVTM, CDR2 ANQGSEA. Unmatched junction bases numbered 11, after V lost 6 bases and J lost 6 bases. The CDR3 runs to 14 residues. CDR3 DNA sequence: TGCAGCGTCTCCGGGACTAGTTATACGGATACGCAGTATTTT. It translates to CSVSGTSYTDTQYF.

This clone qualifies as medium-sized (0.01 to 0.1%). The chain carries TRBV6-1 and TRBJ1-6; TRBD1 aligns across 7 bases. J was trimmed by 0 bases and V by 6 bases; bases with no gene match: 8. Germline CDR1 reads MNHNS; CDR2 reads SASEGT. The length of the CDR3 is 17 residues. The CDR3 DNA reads TGTGCCAGCAGAGGAGGGGGCTGGAGCTCCTATAATTCACCCCTCCACTTT. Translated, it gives CASRGGGWSSYNSPLHF.

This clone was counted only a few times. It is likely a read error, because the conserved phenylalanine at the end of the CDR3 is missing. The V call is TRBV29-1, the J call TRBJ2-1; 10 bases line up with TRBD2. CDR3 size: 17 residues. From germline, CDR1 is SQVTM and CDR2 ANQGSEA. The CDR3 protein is CIVEGVAGGFSYNEQFL. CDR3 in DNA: TGCATCGTTGAGGGGGTAGCGGGGGGTTTCTCCTACAATGAGCAGTTCCTC.

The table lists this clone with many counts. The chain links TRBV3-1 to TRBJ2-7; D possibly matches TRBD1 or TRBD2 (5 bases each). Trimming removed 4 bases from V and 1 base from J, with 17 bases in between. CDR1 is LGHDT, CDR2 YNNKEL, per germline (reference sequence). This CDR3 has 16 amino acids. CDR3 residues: CASSLLNSGGSYEQYF. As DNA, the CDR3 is TGTGCCAGCAGCCTATTGAATTCTGGGGGATCCTACGAGCAGTACTTC.